Each of the 24 T cell receptor beta chains below was sequenced from the same sample in a study of cytomegalovirus exposure and HLA in healthy donors. Method: immunoSEQ multiplex PCR; TCRdb's copy keeps in-frame clones and lacks some. The profile shows some 140,000 clones, 84% of them singletons. Sequenced: PBMCs. The receptors derive from a woman in her thirties in good health and CMV-seronegative.

This chain links TRBV13 with TRBJ2-7; D is perhaps TRBD1 (5 bases). The germline V gene encodes CDR1 PRHDT and CDR2 FYEKMQ (reference sequence). The CDR3 extends over 16 amino acids. Trimming pared 6 bases from V and 7 bases from J, leaving 25 bases between. As DNA, the CDR3 is TGTGCCAGCAGTCCCAAAGGGGCCTTGAGGAAAGGGGAGCAGTACTTC. Its protein product is CASSPKGALRKGEQYF.

V is TRBV29-1 and J is TRBJ1-3, with 7 positions matching TRBD1. The CDR3 spans 14 residues. The V gene end was trimmed by 4 bases and the J gene end by 1 base; junction bases not matched to a gene: 4. Germline lookup yields CDR1 SQVTM and CDR2 ANQGSEA. The CDR3 loop reads CSVGAGGSGNTIYF. CDR3 nucleotides: TGCAGCGTTGGGGCAGGGGGATCTGGAAACACCATATATTTT.

This chain uses TRBV4-1 with TRBJ1-2; TRBD1 agrees at 11 bases. This CDR3 comprises 17 residues. Germline lookup yields CDR1 MGHRA and CDR2 YSYEKL. The V and J ends lost 3 bases and 3 bases, in that order; junction bases with no gene match: 9. The CDR3 loop reads CASSHGLRTGGDYGYTF. As DNA, the CDR3 is TGCGCCAGCAGCCACGGTCTCAGGACAGGGGGCGACTATGGCTACACCTTC.

The J gene is TRBJ1-2, the V gene TRBV2; TRBD1 agrees at 11 bases. This CDR3 has 13 residues. V was clipped by 7 bases and J by 6 bases; unmatched bases: 4. The germline gives CDR1 SNHLY, CDR2 FYNNEI. CDR3 amino acids: CASILGQGDGYTF. Written as DNA, the CDR3 is TGTGCCAGCATCCTGGGACAGGGGGATGGCTACACCTTC. Full variable domain (remainder filled in from reference TRBV2 and TRBJ1-2): EPEVTQTPSHQVTQMGQEVILRCVPISNHLYFYWYRQILGQKVEFLVSFYNNEISEKSEIFDDQFSVERPDGSNFTLKIRSTKLEDSAMYFCASILGQGDGYTFGSGTRLTVV.

The chain carries TRBV13 and TRBJ2-1, with TRBD2 identical over 8 bases. This CDR3 comprises 15 residues. Germline V lookup: CDR1 PRHDT, CDR2 FYEKMQ (reference sequence). The V and J ends lost 6 bases and 5 bases, in that order; junction bases with no gene match: 9. The CDR3 DNA reads TGTGCCAGCAGATTTAGCGGGGACATTGACAATGAGCAGTTCTTC. The encoded protein is CASRFSGDIDNEQFF.

This clone has a single count. This chain connects TRBV27 to TRBJ1-6; 7 nucleotides align to TRBD1. With 7 bases clipped from V and 2 bases from J, the junction kept 11 bases outside the gene matches. CDR3 size: 17 residues. Germline lookup yields CDR1 MNHEY and CDR2 SMNVEV (reference sequence). Here the CDR3 DNA reads TGTGCCAGCACCTCGAGGATTGGGACAGCCTATAATTCACCCCTCCACTTT. It codes for CASTSRIGTAYNSPLHF.

This sequence joins TRBV9 and TRBJ1-2; D is perhaps TRBD1 (5 bases). The CDR3 is 15 amino acids. V lost 0 bases and J 5 bases, leaving 14 bases between the germline ends. The germline V gene has CDR1 SGDLS and CDR2 YYNGEE. CDR3 DNA: TGTGCCAGCAGCGTAGGCGGGGCCTCAGGGTATGGCTACACCTTC. Its protein product is CASSVGGASGYGYTF.

The J gene is TRBJ2-3, the V gene TRBV7-2; the match to TRBD2 covers 9 bases. This CDR3 contains 16 residues. The J segment lost 2 bases and the V segment lost 1 base, leaving 4 bases of the junction unmatched. Germline lookup yields CDR1 SGHTA and CDR2 FQGNSA. Here the CDR3 DNA reads TGTGCCAGCAGCTTAGTGGCGGGGGGGTACACAGATACGCAGTATTTT. As protein: CASSLVAGGYTDTQYF.

V usage is TRBV2 and J usage is TRBJ1-5; D is undetermined. The V and J ends lost 3 bases and 7 bases respectively, with 10 bases between them. The length of the CDR3 is 13 residues. Germline V lookup: CDR1 SNHLY, CDR2 FYNNEI. In nucleotides, the CDR3 is TGTGCCAGCAGTGAGTTACGGGAACAGCCCCAGCATTTT. This encodes CASSELREQPQHF.

This chain links TRBV28 with TRBJ1-6; unclear D gene. V lost 6 bases to trimming and J lost 0 bases, with 12 bases between them. The CDR3 totals 16 residues. Germline assignment: CDR1 MDHEN and CDR2 SYDVKM. The CDR3 loop reads CASSAEALSYNSPLHF. The CDR3 bases are TGTGCCAGCAGCGCGGAGGCACTCTCCTATAATTCACCCCTCCACTTT.

The chain joins TRBV2 to TRBJ2-7; 8 nucleotides match TRBD1. Germline lookup yields CDR1 SNHLY and CDR2 FYNNEI. Trimming removed 4 bases from V and 2 bases from J; junction bases left unmatched: 4. This CDR3 spans 14 amino acids. The CDR3 region has the DNA TGTGCCAGCAGTGTCGAGACAGGGGCCTACGAGCAGTACTTC. It is translated as CASSVETGAYEQYF.

The chain uses TRBV6-6 and TRBJ1-6; 7 bases are a match to TRBD1. Germline V gene lookup returns CDR1 MNHNY and CDR2 SVGAGI (reference sequence). This CDR3 contains 14 residues. J gave up 8 bases and V 5 bases, and 6 bases lay outside the gene matches. The CDR3 DNA reads TGTGCCAGCAGTCTAAGACAGGGACATTCACCCCTCCACTTT. Translating gives CASSLRQGHSPLHF.

The chain couples TRBV7-9 to TRBJ2-7, with TRBD2 identical over 11 bases. Germline V gives CDR1 SEHNR, CDR2 FQNEAQ (reference sequence). V was clipped by 3 bases and J by 3 bases; unmatched bases: 7. The CDR3 consists of 16 residues. The CDR3 DNA reads as TGTGCCAGCAGCTTCTCTACTAGCGGGGGATTCTACGAGCAGTACTTC. Encoded protein: CASSFSTSGGFYEQYF.

V is TRBV7-2 and J is TRBJ2-3, with TRBD2 matching over 10 bases. CDR3 length: 16 amino acids. V lost 4 bases and J lost 1; bases outside the gene matches: 5. Germline-derived CDR1 and CDR2 are SGHTA and FQGNSA. This chain's CDR3 is CASSSRTSGGTDTQYF. The DNA of the CDR3 is TGTGCCAGCAGCTCCCGGACTAGCGGTGGCACAGATACGCAGTATTTT. Combining the CDR3 with reference TRBV7-2 and TRBJ2-3 gives the whole variable domain GAGVSQSPSNKVTEKGKDVELRCDPISGHTALYWYRQSLGQGLEFLIYFQGNSAPDKSGLPSDRFSAERTGGSVSTLTIQRTQQEDSAVYLCASSSRTSGGTDTQYFGPGTRLTVL.

This clone was observed once. The chain uses TRBV9 and TRBJ2-4, with TRBD1 identical over 9 bases. V lost 0 bases to trimming and J lost 6 bases; unmatched junction nucleotides: 10. Looked up from germline, CDR1 is SGDLS and CDR2 is YYNGEE. CDR3 length equals 17 residues. The CDR3 is CASSVVNRGRRRNIQYF. The CDR3 nucleotides read TGTGCCAGCAGCGTAGTAAACAGGGGGCGGAGGAGAAACATTCAGTACTTC.

The chain couples TRBV25-1 to TRBJ1-6; D unresolved. The V and J ends lost 3 bases and 4 bases respectively, with 10 bases between them. The CDR3 has 15 amino acids. Germline values: CDR1 MGHDK, CDR2 SYGVNS. CDR3: CASSDSDRYNSPLHF. DNA for the CDR3: TGTGCCAGCAGTGACAGTGATCGATATAATTCACCCCTCCACTTT.

The chain combines TRBV5-1 with TRBJ2-3; D gene uncertain. In germline, CDR1 is SGHRS, CDR2 YFSETQ. Trimming took 2 bases from V and 1 from J, leaving 5 bases between them. The CDR3 has 13 residues. This CDR3 is CASSFLGTDTQYF. The CDR3 DNA is TGCGCCAGCAGCTTCCTTGGCACAGATACGCAGTATTTT.

This clone appeared once. The chain uses TRBV18 and TRBJ1-1; D is unresolved. V lost 3 bases and J 1 base, leaving 6 bases between the germline ends. Germline V lookup: CDR1 KGHSH, CDR2 LQKENI. The CDR3 is 13 amino acids. Here the CDR3 reads CASSPSQNTEAFF. CDR3 in DNA: TGTGCCAGCTCACCGAGTCAGAACACTGAAGCTTTCTTT.

Ten or more counts support this clone. This rearrangement joins TRBV27 to TRBJ1-2, with 9 bases fitting TRBD1. Trimming cost V 6 bases and J 4 bases; bases outside gene matches: 3. This CDR3 is 13 amino acids long. Germline-derived CDR1 and CDR2 are MNHEY and SMNVEV (reference sequence). CDR3 nucleotide sequence: TGTGCCAGCAGGCTACAGGGGGCCTATGGCTACACCTTC. Translated, it gives CASRLQGAYGYTF.

The chain employs TRBV28 and TRBJ1-1, with D possibly TRBD1 on 6 matching bases. This CDR3 region has 16 residues. Germline CDR1 MDHEN, CDR2 SYDVKM. V lost 9 bases to trimming and J lost 1 base, with 21 bases between them. The CDR3 region is CASTDWGRGGNTEAFF. The CDR3 nucleotides are TGTGCCAGTACCGACTGGGGGCGTGGGGGGAACACTGAAGCTTTCTTT.

V and J are TRBV18 and TRBJ2-2; 8 bases fit TRBD2. J lost 2 bases, V lost 6 bases, and 8 bases had no gene match. The CDR3 runs 16 residues. Germline CDR1 is KGHSH and CDR2 is LQKENI. This chain's CDR3 is CASSPRGGTNTGELFF. DNA of the CDR3: TGTGCCAGCTCGCCCCGGGGGGGGACAAACACCGGGGAGCTGTTTTTT.

The J gene is TRBJ1-2, the V gene TRBV4-1; TRBD1 matches 7 bases. The CDR3 sequence is 15 residues long. From germline, CDR1 is MGHRA and CDR2 YSYEKL. Trimming at V came to 4 bases and at J to 2 bases, leaving 7 bases not matched to a gene. CDR3 in amino acids: CASSLKPQGNYGYTF. CDR3 sequence (DNA): TGCGCCAGCAGCCTGAAACCACAGGGGAACTATGGCTACACCTTC.

The V and J genes are TRBV27 and TRBJ2-1, with D unresolved. V lost 1 base and J 4 bases, leaving 8 bases between the germline ends. This CDR3 has 14 residues. From germline, CDR1 is MNHEY and CDR2 SMNVEV (reference sequence). CDR3 coding DNA: TGTGCCAGCAGTTTATTGCGGAGTTACAATGAGCAGTTCTTC. It codes for CASSLLRSYNEQFF.

In this sample, this clone turned up once. The chain is built from TRBV18 and TRBJ2-2; possible D gene TRBD2, 6 bases. Germline V gene lookup returns CDR1 KGHSH and CDR2 LQKENI. This CDR3 region has 15 residues. V dropped 4 bases and J dropped 4 bases, with 13 bases sitting between them. The CDR3 bases are TGTGCCAGCTCACAACTAGCAGTCGTCACCGGGGAGCTGTTTTTT. This sequence encodes CASSQLAVVTGELFF.